The clone carrying this TCR beta chain was counted a few times. This specimen comes from a study of blood T cells in healthy people across ages. J was trimmed by 3 bases and V by 4 bases; bases with no gene match: 5. This CDR3 has 13 amino acids. Germline assignment: CDR1 GTSNPN and CDR2 SVGIG (reference sequence). Alongside a J-beta primer mix, a sample-barcoded 5' primer served in a second PCR lasting roughly 7 to 12 cycles. Through a template-switch adaptor with 12 random nucleotides, each cDNA molecule received a tag. TCRdb independently ran MiXCR on the 5' RACE reads; one entry per CDR3 protein. This table has hundreds of thousands of distinct CDR3 sequences, 40% to 50% appearing once.

V gene TRBV30 combines with J gene TRBJ1-2; 7 nucleotides match TRBD1. The sequence was obtained from a man aged 55 to 70 in good health. The sequenced material came from blood. CDR3 sequence reads: CAWNEGAYYGYTF. CDR3 bases: TGTGCCTGGAATGAGGGGGCTTACTATGGCTACACCTTC. Full variable domain (rest looked up from reference TRBV30 and TRBJ1-2): SQTIHQWPATLVQPVGSPLSLECTVEGTSNPNLYWYRQAAGRGLQLLFYSVGIGQISSEVPQNLSASRPQDRQFILSSKKLLLSDSGFYLCAWNEGAYYGYTFGSGTRLTVV.